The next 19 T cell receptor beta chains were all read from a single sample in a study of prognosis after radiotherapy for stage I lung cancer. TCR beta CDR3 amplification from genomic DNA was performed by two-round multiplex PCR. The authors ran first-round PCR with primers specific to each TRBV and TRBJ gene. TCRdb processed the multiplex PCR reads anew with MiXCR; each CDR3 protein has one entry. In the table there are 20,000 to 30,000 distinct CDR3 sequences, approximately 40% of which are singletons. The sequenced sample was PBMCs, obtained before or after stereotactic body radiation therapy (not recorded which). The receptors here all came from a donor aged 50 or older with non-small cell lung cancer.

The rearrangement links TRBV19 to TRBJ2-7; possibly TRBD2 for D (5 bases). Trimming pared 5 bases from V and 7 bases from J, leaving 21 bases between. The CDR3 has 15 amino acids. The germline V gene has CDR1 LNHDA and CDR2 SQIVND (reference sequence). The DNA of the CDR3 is TGTGCCAGTAGTGTTGGTCGCCTGGAGGTCAAAGAGCAGTACTTC. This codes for CASSVGRLEVKEQYF.

The CDR3 bases are TGTGCCACCAGTGATTTGCAGTTTGAGAGGTGGGCGAACACTGAAGCTTTCTTT. This gives the protein CATSDLQFERWANTEAFF. This rearrangement joins TRBV24-1 to TRBJ1-1; D is ambiguous. Trimming removed 0 bases at V and 1 base at J, with 17 bases between. CDR1 and CDR2 from the germline V gene are KGHDR and SFDVKD. The CDR3 length is 18 residues.

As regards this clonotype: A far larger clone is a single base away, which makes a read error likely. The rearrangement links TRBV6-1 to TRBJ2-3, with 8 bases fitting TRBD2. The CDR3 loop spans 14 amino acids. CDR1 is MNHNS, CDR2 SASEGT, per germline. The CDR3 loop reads CASSVSGVTYTQYF. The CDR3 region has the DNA TGTGCCAGCAGCGTTAGCGGGGTCACATATACGCAGTATTTT.

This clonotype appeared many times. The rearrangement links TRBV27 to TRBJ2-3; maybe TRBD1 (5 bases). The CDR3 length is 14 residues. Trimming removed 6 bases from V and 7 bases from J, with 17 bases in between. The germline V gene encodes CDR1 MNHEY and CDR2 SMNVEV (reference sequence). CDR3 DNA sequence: TGTGCCAGCAGCCCTAGACTCCTGGGGCATACGCAGTATTTT. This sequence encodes CASSPRLLGHTQYF.

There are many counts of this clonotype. The CDR3 DNA reads TGCGCCAGCAGCTTGAGGACGGGCCCCTACGAGCAGTACTTC. Amino acids: CASSLRTGPYEQYF. The chain uses TRBV5-1 and TRBJ2-7, with D uncertain. The CDR3 loop spans 14 amino acids. Trimming took off 1 base at V and 2 bases at J, with 10 bases between the two ends. The germline V gene has CDR1 SGHRS and CDR2 YFSETQ.

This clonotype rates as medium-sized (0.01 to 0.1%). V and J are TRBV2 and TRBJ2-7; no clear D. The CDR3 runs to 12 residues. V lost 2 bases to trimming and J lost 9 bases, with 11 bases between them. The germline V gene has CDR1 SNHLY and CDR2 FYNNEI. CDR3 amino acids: CASSESSVAQYF. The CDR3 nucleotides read TGTGCCAGCAGTGAATCAAGCGTTGCGCAGTACTTC.

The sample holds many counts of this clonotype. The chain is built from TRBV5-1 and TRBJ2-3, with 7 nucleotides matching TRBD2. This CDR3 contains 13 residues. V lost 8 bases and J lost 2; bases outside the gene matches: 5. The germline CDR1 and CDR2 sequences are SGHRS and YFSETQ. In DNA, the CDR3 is TGCGCCAGTCAACTAGCGCACACAGATACGCAGTATTTT. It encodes CASQLAHTDTQYF.

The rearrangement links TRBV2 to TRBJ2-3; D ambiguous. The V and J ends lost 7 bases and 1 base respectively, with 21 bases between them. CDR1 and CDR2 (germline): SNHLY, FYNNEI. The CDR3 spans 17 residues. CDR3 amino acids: CASTPQKVDPRTDTQYF. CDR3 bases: TGTGCCAGCACCCCTCAAAAGGTGGACCCCCGCACAGATACGCAGTATTTT.

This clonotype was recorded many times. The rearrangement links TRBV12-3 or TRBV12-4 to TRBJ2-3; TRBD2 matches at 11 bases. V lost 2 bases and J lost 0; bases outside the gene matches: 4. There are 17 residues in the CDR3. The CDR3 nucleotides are TGTGCCAGCAGTTTAATTGGGACTAGCGGAAGCACAGATACGCAGTATTTT. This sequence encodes CASSLIGTSGSTDTQYF.

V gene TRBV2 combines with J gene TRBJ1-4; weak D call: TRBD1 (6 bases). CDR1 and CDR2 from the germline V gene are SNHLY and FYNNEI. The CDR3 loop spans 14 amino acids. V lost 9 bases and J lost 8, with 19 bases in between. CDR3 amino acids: CASQSVDSGEKLFF. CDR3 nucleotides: TGTGCCAGTCAGTCTGTGGACAGTGGAGAAAAACTGTTTTTT. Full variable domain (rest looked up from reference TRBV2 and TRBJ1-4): EPEVTQTPSHQVTQMGQEVILRCVPISNHLYFYWYRQILGQKVEFLVSFYNNEISEKSEIFDDQFSVERPDGSNFTLKIRSTKLEDSAMYFCASQSVDSGEKLFFGSGTQLSVL.

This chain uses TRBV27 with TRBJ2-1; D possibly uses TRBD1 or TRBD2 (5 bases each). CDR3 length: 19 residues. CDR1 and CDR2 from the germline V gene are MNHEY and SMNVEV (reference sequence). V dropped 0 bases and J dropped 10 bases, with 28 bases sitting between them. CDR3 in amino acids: CASSLSSQPGPHGSSEQFF. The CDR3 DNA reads TGTGCCAGCAGTTTATCGTCCCAACCGGGACCCCACGGTTCCTCAGAGCAGTTCTTC.

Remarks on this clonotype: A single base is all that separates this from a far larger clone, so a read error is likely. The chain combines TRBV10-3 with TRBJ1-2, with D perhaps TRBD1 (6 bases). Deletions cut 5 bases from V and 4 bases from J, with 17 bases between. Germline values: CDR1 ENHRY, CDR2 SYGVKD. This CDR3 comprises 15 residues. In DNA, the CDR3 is TGTGCCATCAGTTACCAAACAGGGACGATCTATGGCTACACCTTC. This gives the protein CAISYQTGTIYGYTF.

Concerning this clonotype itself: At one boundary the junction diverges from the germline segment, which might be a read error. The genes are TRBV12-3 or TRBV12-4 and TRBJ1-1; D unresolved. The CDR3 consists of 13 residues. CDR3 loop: CANSLNGVTEAFF. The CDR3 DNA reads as TGTGCCAACAGTTTAAATGGGGTCACTGAAGCTTTCTTT.

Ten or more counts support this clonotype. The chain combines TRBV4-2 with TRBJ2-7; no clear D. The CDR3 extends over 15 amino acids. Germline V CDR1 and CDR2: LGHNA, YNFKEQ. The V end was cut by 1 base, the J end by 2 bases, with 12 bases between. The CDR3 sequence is CASSQAAVGTYEQYF. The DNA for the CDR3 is TGTGCCAGCAGCCAAGCTGCGGTGGGGACCTACGAGCAGTACTTC.

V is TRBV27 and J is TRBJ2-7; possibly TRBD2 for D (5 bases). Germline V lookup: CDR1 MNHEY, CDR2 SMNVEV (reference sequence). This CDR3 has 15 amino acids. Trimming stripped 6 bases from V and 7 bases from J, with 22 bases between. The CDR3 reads CASRQRDGPSREQYF. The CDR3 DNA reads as TGTGCCAGCAGGCAACGGGATGGACCTTCTCGGGAGCAGTACTTC.

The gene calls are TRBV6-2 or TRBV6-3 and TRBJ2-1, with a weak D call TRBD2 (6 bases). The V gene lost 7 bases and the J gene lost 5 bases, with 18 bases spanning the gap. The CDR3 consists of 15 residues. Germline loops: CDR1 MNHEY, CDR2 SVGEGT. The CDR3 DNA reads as TGTGCCAGCACCTCGGGAGACGCGGACCACAATGAGCAGTTCTTC. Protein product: CASTSGDADHNEQFF.

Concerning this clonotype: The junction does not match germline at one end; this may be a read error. The CDR3 sequence: CASSYRRGSDEKFF. The CDR3 DNA reads TGTGCCAGCAGTTACAGGAGAGGTTCGGATGAGAAGTTCTTC. This rearrangement joins TRBV6-2 or TRBV6-3 to TRBJ2-1; D is uncertain. This CDR3 contains 14 residues. Germline lookup yields CDR1 MNHEY and CDR2 SVGEGT.

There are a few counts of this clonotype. DNA for the CDR3: TGTGCCAGTAGTCCTTTACGGGACGCTGTCCAAGAGACCCAGTACTTC. It specifies CASSPLRDAVQETQYF. The chain combines TRBV19 with TRBJ2-5; D is tentatively TRBD1 or TRBD2 (5 bases each). The germline V gene encodes CDR1 LNHDA and CDR2 SQIVND (reference sequence). V dropped 5 bases and J dropped 1 base, with 17 bases sitting between them. The CDR3 has 16 amino acids.

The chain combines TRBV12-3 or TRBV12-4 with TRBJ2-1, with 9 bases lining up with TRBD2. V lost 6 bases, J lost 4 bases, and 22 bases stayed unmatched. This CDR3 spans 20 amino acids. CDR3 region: CASRLWEPVLGLAGYNEQFF. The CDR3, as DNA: TGTGCCAGCAGATTATGGGAGCCCGTTCTTGGGCTAGCGGGGTACAATGAGCAGTTCTTC.